Presented here are 10 T cell receptor beta chains from one specimen sequenced in a study of blood T cell repertoires in COVID-19. Libraries were prepared by immunoSEQ multiplex PCR; TCRdb keeps only in-frame clonotypes and omits some of them. The sample has about 180,000 clones, approximately 89% seen once. Source material: PBMCs or T cells enriched from blood (not recorded which). These receptors originate from a woman aged 40 to 50 with acute COVID-19.

CDR3 DNA: TGCGCCAGCAGGTCCGCGGGAGGCTACACAGATACGCAGTATTTT. Translating it yields CASRSAGGYTDTQYF. The rearrangement uses TRBV5-1 and TRBJ2-3, with 8 nucleotides matching TRBD2. Germline lookup yields CDR1 SGHRS and CDR2 YFSETQ. The CDR3 runs to 15 residues. J lost 2 bases, V lost 5 bases, and 7 bases had no gene match. Supplemented by reference TRBV5-1 and TRBJ2-3, the full variable domain reads KAGVTQTPRYLIKTRGQQVTLSCSPISGHRSVSWYQQTPGQGLQFLFEYFSETQRNKGNFPGRFSGRQFSNSRSEMNVSTLELGDSALYLCASRSAGGYTDTQYFGPGTRLTVL.

The chain joins TRBV9 to TRBJ2-3, with D maybe TRBD2 (7 bases). Looked up from germline, CDR1 is SGDLS and CDR2 is YYNGEE. The CDR3 spans 14 residues. The germline V and J ends were trimmed by 4 bases and 4 bases, with 13 bases remaining between them. CDR3 sequence (DNA): TGTGCCAGCAGCCCCGGGGGGCGCTCAGATACGCAGTATTTT. This sequence encodes CASSPGGRSDTQYF. Filled out from reference TRBV9 and TRBJ2-3, the complete variable domain reads DSGVTQTPKHLITATGQRVTLRCSPRSGDLSVYWYQQSLDQGLQFLIQYYNGEERAKGNILERFSAQQFPDLHSELNLSSLELGDSALYFCASSPGGRSDTQYFGPGTRLTVL.

The V and J genes are TRBV5-1 and TRBJ2-1, with 11 bases matching TRBD2. CDR1 is SGHRS and CDR2 is YFSETQ in the germline V gene. The V gene end was trimmed by 0 bases and the J gene end by 4 bases; junction bases not matched to a gene: 6. This CDR3 spans 17 amino acids. The CDR3 reads CASSLGTSGHSYNEQFF. CDR3 bases: TGCGCCAGCAGCTTGGGGACTAGCGGGCATTCTTACAATGAGCAGTTCTTC.

This chain connects TRBV5-1 to TRBJ1-3; D is undetermined. CDR1 is SGHRS and CDR2 is YFSETQ in the germline V gene. The CDR3 runs 14 residues. Trimming shortened V by 5 bases and J by 2 bases, and 11 bases separated the two germline ends. The CDR3 DNA reads as TGCGCCAGCAGGGAGTCCGGGGCTGGAAACACCATATATTTT. This sequence encodes CASRESGAGNTIYF.

The J gene is TRBJ1-5, the V gene TRBV19; perhaps TRBD1 as D (5 bases). V was pared by 7 bases and J by 3 bases, with 13 bases between. The CDR3 extends over 14 amino acids. Germline values: CDR1 LNHDA, CDR2 SQIVND (reference sequence). Here the CDR3 DNA reads TGTGCCAGTAAAGGTAGGGGACTCAATCAGCCCCAGCATTTT. Translation gives CASKGRGLNQPQHF.

This chain links TRBV5-1 with TRBJ1-4; no clear D gene. CDR1 is SGHRS, CDR2 YFSETQ, per germline. V was shortened by 6 bases and J by 2 bases, with 11 bases between the two germline ends. This CDR3 comprises 14 residues. The CDR3 loop is CASTSGSTNEKLFF. The CDR3 nucleotides are TGCGCCAGCACTTCCGGGTCGACTAATGAAAAACTGTTTTTT.

This clone has a handful of counts. V is TRBV5-1 and J is TRBJ2-1; TRBD2 aligns across 14 bases. Losses at the gene ends were 4 bases for V and 6 bases for J; bases not matched to a gene: 6. The CDR3 spans 16 residues. CDR1 and CDR2 (germline): SGHRS, YFSETQ. In DNA form, the CDR3 reads TGCGCCAGCAGCCGGACTAGCGGGGGGCCCTCCAATGAGCAGTTCTTC. Encoded protein: CASSRTSGGPSNEQFF.

This CDR3 reads CASSSGTGFGYTF. DNA of the CDR3: TGTGCCAGCAGCTCCGGGACAGGGTTTGGCTACACCTTC. The rearrangement joins TRBV7-9 to TRBJ1-2; 9 nucleotides align to TRBD1. This CDR3 comprises 13 residues. Unmatched junction bases numbered 4, after V lost 4 bases and J lost 7 bases. CDR1 and CDR2 from the germline V gene are SEHNR and FQNEAQ (reference sequence).

This chain joins TRBV6-2 or TRBV6-3 and TRBJ2-6; TRBD1 might be the D (6 bases). The CDR3 runs 19 residues. The germline V gene has CDR1 MNHEY and CDR2 SVGEGT. Trimming stripped 4 bases from V and 0 bases from J, with 19 bases between. The CDR3 sequence is CASSFAWNRVSSGANVLTF. The CDR3 bases are TGTGCCAGCAGTTTCGCGTGGAACAGGGTGAGCTCTGGGGCCAACGTCCTGACTTTC.

In DNA form, the CDR3 reads TGCGCCAGCAGCCAAAGGGGCCCCGAGCAGTTCTTC. It yields the protein CASSQRGPEQFF. This chain links TRBV4-1 with TRBJ2-1, with D possibly being TRBD1 (5 bases). Per the germline V gene, CDR1 is MGHRA and CDR2 is YSYEKL. The germline V and J ends were trimmed by 2 bases and 10 bases, with 9 bases remaining between them. This CDR3 region has 12 residues.